A single sample is the source of the 15 T cell receptor beta chains below, sequenced in a study of radiation and T cells in renal cell carcinoma (dated by TCRdb to 2020 to 2021). The method behind the library was the immunoSEQ multiplex PCR assay. TCRdb carries this immuneACCESS record with in-frame sequences only. Its versions omit some clonotypes, under half of them owing to an unresolved V gene in the studies checked, with the rest unexplained. This sample holds about 16,000 clones; approximately 49% were observed only once. The biggest ten clones account for about two fifths of the sample. Per the publication, the time point label means: tumor resected at nephrectomy. Interpreted using the paper, the treatment or condition label stands for: 15 Gy SBRT to primary tumor, nephrectomy 4 weeks later. Source: tumor tissue, taken from a patient whose treatment included radiotherapy and nephrectomy. The origin of the receptors is a woman in her sixties or seventies with renal cell carcinoma.

Concerning this clone itself: A read error is likely here: a far larger clone is one base away. Other DNA sequences in this sample translate to the same CDR3. The chain employs TRBV2 and TRBJ2-7, with 10 bases aligning to TRBD1. The V and J ends lost 6 bases and 3 bases, in that order; junction bases with no gene match: 5. The V gene's germline CDR1 is SNHLY and CDR2 FYNNEI. This CDR3 is 14 amino acids long. CDR3 sequence reads: CASSRTGGIYEQYF. The DNA of the CDR3 is TGTGCCAGCAGCCGGACAGGGGGAATCTACGAGCAGTACTTC.

The chain couples TRBV6-6 to TRBJ1-1; D ambiguous. Germline V CDR1 and CDR2: MNHNY, SVGAGI (reference sequence). V lost 2 bases, J lost 6 bases, and 16 bases lay in between. The length of the CDR3 is 15 residues. The CDR3 sequence: CASSYGSNGRAEAFF. Here the CDR3 DNA reads TGTGCCAGCAGTTACGGGTCGAACGGGAGGGCTGAAGCTTTCTTT.

This clone has only a few counts. The rearrangement joins TRBV5-1 to TRBJ2-1; D perhaps matches TRBD2 (5 bases). Germline CDR1 and CDR2: SGHRS and YFSETQ. The CDR3 loop spans 15 amino acids. Trimming stripped 1 base from V and 4 bases from J, with 12 bases between. The CDR3, as DNA: TGCGCCAGCAGCTTGAAAGCGGAACCATACAATGAGCAGTTCTTC. Translation: CASSLKAEPYNEQFF.

This rearrangement joins TRBV5-1 to TRBJ2-2; D call uncertain. The germline V gene encodes CDR1 SGHRS and CDR2 YFSETQ. V lost 0 bases, J lost 7 bases, and 7 bases lay in between. This CDR3 comprises 13 residues. The CDR3 coding sequence is TGCGCCAGCAGCTTGGTTGGATTCGGGGAGCTGTTTTTT. This encodes CASSLVGFGELFF.

V usage is TRBV27 and J usage is TRBJ1-5, with unresolved D. Trimming cost V 8 bases and J 4 bases, with 12 bases left between them. This CDR3 region has 13 residues. Germline V gene data show CDR1 as MNHEY and CDR2 as SMNVEV (reference sequence). CDR3 coding DNA: TGTGCCAGCGGCCTACAATATAATCAGCCCCAGCATTTT. Protein sequence: CASGLQYNQPQHF.

This clone appeared many times. V and J are TRBV28 and TRBJ2-7; perhaps TRBD1 as D (6 bases). V gave up 8 bases and J gave up 6 bases, with 20 bases separating them. From germline, CDR1 is MDHEN and CDR2 SYDVKM. This CDR3 comprises 14 residues. In DNA form, the CDR3 reads TGTGCCAGCGGACAGTCGCTCAAGTTTGTCGAGCAGTACTTC. It yields the protein CASGQSLKFVEQYF.

The chain is built from TRBV5-6 and TRBJ2-1; 8 bases map to TRBD2. The CDR3 sequence is 16 residues long. V lost 0 bases, J lost 4 bases, and 6 bases stayed unmatched. From germline, CDR1 is SGHDT and CDR2 YYEEEE. The CDR3 is CASSLGAGGLYNEQFF. The CDR3 DNA reads TGTGCCAGCAGCTTGGGTGCGGGGGGTCTTTACAATGAGCAGTTCTTC.

The V call is TRBV5-4, the J call TRBJ2-7; perhaps TRBD2 as D (5 bases). The germline V gene has CDR1 SGHNT and CDR2 YYREEE (reference sequence). The CDR3 loop spans 10 amino acids. V was shortened by 10 bases and J by 2 bases, with 7 bases between the two germline ends. The CDR3 coding sequence is TGTGCCTCGGGGACCTACGAGCAGTACTTC. Amino acid sequence: CASGTYEQYF.

The V call is TRBV7-2, the J call TRBJ1-4, with D perhaps TRBD1 (5 bases). Germline V gives CDR1 SGHTA, CDR2 FQGNSA. This CDR3 has 16 amino acids. V lost 5 bases and J 4 bases, leaving 17 bases between the germline ends. The CDR3 coding sequence is TGTGCCAGCAGCGTAGATGGGGGAGGGATTAATGAAAAACTGTTTTTT. It is translated as CASSVDGGGINEKLFF.

Remarks on this clone: An end of the junction differs from the germline gene, which may be a read error. The V and J genes are TRBV4-1 and TRBJ2-3; TRBD2 matches 10 bases. The CDR3 is 15 amino acids. The germline CDR1 and CDR2 sequences are MGHRA and YSYEKL. CDR3: CASSYGLAAADTQYF. The CDR3 DNA follows: TGTGCCAGCAGCTACGGACTAGCGGCGGCAGATACGCAGTATTTT.

This rearrangement joins TRBV7-2 to TRBJ2-7; D not resolved. CDR3 length: 15 amino acids. The germline V gene encodes CDR1 SGHTA and CDR2 FQGNSA. Deletions cut 2 bases from V and 2 bases from J, with 13 bases between. The CDR3 DNA reads TGTGCCAGCAGCTTAAGTCGGTCGCTCGCCTACGAGCAGTACTTC. Protein sequence: CASSLSRSLAYEQYF.

This clone was observed a few times. This chain uses TRBV6-1 with TRBJ1-1; D not resolved. V was trimmed by 6 bases and J by 3 bases, leaving 14 bases between them. Germline V lookup: CDR1 MNHNS, CDR2 SASEGT. The CDR3 extends over 14 amino acids. CDR3 region: CASRRDWAYTEAFF. The DNA of the CDR3 is TGTGCCAGCAGGAGGGATTGGGCGTACACTGAAGCTTTCTTT.

The chain combines TRBV7-6 with TRBJ1-1; the D is unclear. The germline V and J ends were trimmed by 5 bases and 3 bases, with 10 bases remaining between them. This CDR3 region has 13 residues. Germline values: CDR1 SGHVS, CDR2 FNYEAQ. The CDR3 DNA reads TGTGCCAGCAGCCCGCGACGGGACACTGAAGCTTTCTTT. It translates to CASSPRRDTEAFF.

V is TRBV6-6 and J is TRBJ1-2, with no clear D. The CDR3 is made up of 11 amino acids. V shed 4 bases and J shed 4 bases, with 4 bases lying between them. Per germline, CDR1 MNHNY and CDR2 SVGAGI (reference sequence). The CDR3 sequence is CASSSSYGYTF. The DNA for the CDR3 is TGTGCCAGCAGTTCCAGCTATGGCTACACCTTC.

This clone was picked up a small number of times. This chain connects TRBV7-8 to TRBJ2-1; D possibly matches TRBD1 or TRBD2 (5 bases each). The CDR3 loop spans 14 amino acids. Trimming took 7 bases from V and 7 from J, leaving 17 bases between them. Germline CDR1 and CDR2: SGHVS and FQNEAQ. In DNA, the CDR3 is TGTGCCAGCAACTCGGGGCTGCTTAGGAATGAGCAGTTCTTC. Translated: CASNSGLLRNEQFF.